A selection of T cell receptor beta chains follows, all from one sample in a study of CD8+ T cells in alopecia areata. Using immunoSEQ multiplex PCR, the repertoire was profiled, and TCRdb retains in-frame clones only, with some absent. Among roughly 6,800 clones listed, 64% were seen once. The sample consisted of skin, taken at week 0. These receptor sequences come from a human donor with alopecia areata. CDR3s include the opening cysteine and the closing phenylalanine or tryptophan. The D gene is left open where the match is weak. Part of the rows lack a size; the others show once, few, many or a class for expanded clones.

V gene	D gene	J gene	clone size	CDR3 protein	CDR3 DNA
TRBV4-2	NA	TRBJ1-2	few	CASSLALTGVYGYTF	TGTGCCAGCAGCTTGGCCCTAACGGGGGTTTATGGCTACACCTTC
TRBV9	TRBD1	TRBJ2-7	NA	CASSATTGAYEQYF	TGTGCCAGCAGCGCCACGACAGGGGCCTACGAGCAGTACTTC
TRBV7-2	NA	TRBJ1-2	few	CASSLALTGVYGYTF	TGTGCCAGCAGCTTGGCCCTAACGGGGGTTTATGGCTACACCTTC
TRBV28	NA	TRBJ1-1	NA	CASSFGRGEAFF	TGTGCCAGCAGTTTTGGGCGGGGAGAAGCTTTCTTT
TRBV18	NA	TRBJ2-1	once	CASSPRQATYNEQFF	TGTGCCAGCTCACCACGACAGGCTACCTACAATGAGCAGTTCTTC
TRBV7-2	NA	TRBJ2-7	few	CASSLGTGSYEQYF	TGTGCCAGCAGCTTAGGGACCGGCTCCTACGAGCAGTACTTC
TRBV6-5	NA	TRBJ1-5	NA	CASSPVGGSNQPQHF	TGTGCCAGCAGCCCCGTTGGGGGGAGCAATCAGCCCCAGCATTTT
TRBV11-2	TRBD2	TRBJ2-1	NA	CASAGVSYNEQFF	TGTGCCTCGGCGGGGGTTTCCTACAATGAGCAGTTCTTC
TRBV10-3	TRBD2	TRBJ2-7	NA	CAIGTSGRAYEQYF	TGTGCCATCGGGACTAGCGGGAGGGCCTACGAGCAGTACTTC
TRBV7-2	NA	TRBJ2-2	NA	CASSLVFLATTGELFF	TGTGCCAGCAGCTTAGTTTTCCTAGCGACCACCGGGGAGCTGTTTTTT
TRBV10-3	NA	TRBJ2-7	NA	CAISEGETASSYEQYF	TGTGCCATCAGTGAGGGCGAGACAGCGAGCTCCTACGAGCAGTACTTC
TRBV4-1	NA	TRBJ1-5	NA	CASSQVDMGIRSQPQHF	TGCGCCAGCAGCCAAGTGGACATGGGAATCCGCAGTCAGCCCCAGCATTTT
TRBV5-1	NA	TRBJ2-1	NA	CASSLGGPMAYNEQFF	TGCGCCAGCAGCTTAGGGGGGCCTATGGCCTACAATGAGCAGTTCTTC
TRBV5-1	TRBD2	TRBJ2-7	NA	CASSPGTSGPLNEQYF	TGCGCCAGCAGCCCGGGGACTAGCGGACCCCTAAACGAGCAGTACTTC
TRBV7-9	NA	TRBJ1-1	NA	CASSLGANTEAFF	TGTGCCAGCAGCTTAGGTGCAAACACTGAAGCTTTCTTT
TRBV7-2	NA	TRBJ1-1	NA	CASSLGGSGDTEAFF	TGTGCCAGCAGCTTAGGTGGGTCGGGTGACACTGAAGCTTTCTTT
TRBV5-1	NA	TRBJ1-2	NA	CASSLYGGGNGYTF	TGCGCCAGCAGCTTGTACGGGGGAGGCAATGGCTACACCTTC
TRBV7-4	NA	TRBJ2-3	NA	CASSPGLGTDTQYF	TGTGCCAGCAGCCCGGGACTCGGCACAGATACGCAGTATTTT
TRBV5-4	NA	TRBJ2-3	NA	CASSKLGLGGSTDTQYF	TGTGCCAGCAGCAAACTGGGACTGGGGGGAAGCACAGATACGCAGTATTTT
TRBV14	TRBD2	TRBJ2-2	NA	CASSLRGLAGGRRTGELFF	TGTGCCAGCAGCCTTAGAGGACTAGCGGGGGGGCGTCGGACCGGGGAGCTGTTTTTT
TRBV6-4	TRBD2	TRBJ2-1	once	CASSPDSGSSNEQFF	TGTGCCAGCAGCCCGGATAGCGGGAGTAGCAATGAGCAGTTCTTC
TRBV5-1	TRBD1	TRBJ2-1	NA	CASSDRGYEQFF	TGCGCCAGCAGCGACAGGGGCTATGAGCAGTTCTTC
TRBV18	NA	TRBJ1-1	once	CASSLNHRYSRAGILNTEAFF	TGTGCCAGCTCACTCAACCACCGTTACTCTAGGGCAGGGATCCTGAACACTGAAGCTTTCTTT
TRBV29-1	NA	TRBJ1-1	NA	CSVRDGADTEAFF	TGTAGCGTAAGGGACGGGGCGGACACTGAAGCTTTCTTT
TRBV29-1	NA	TRBJ2-3	NA	CSVGLTRTDTQYF	TGCAGCGTTGGGCTAACTCGCACAGATACGCAGTATTTT